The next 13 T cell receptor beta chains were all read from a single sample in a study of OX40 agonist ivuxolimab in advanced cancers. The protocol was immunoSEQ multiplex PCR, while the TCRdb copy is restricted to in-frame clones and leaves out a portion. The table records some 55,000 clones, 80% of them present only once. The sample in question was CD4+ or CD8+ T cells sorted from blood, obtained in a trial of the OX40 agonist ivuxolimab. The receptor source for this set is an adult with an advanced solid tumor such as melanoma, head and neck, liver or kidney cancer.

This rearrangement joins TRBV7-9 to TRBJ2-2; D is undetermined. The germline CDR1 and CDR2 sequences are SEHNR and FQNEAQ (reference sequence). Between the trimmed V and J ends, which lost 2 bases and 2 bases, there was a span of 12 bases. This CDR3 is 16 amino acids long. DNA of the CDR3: TGTGCCAGCAGCTTAAGGTACACTATTAACACCGGGGAGCTGTTTTTT. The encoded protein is CASSLRYTINTGELFF.

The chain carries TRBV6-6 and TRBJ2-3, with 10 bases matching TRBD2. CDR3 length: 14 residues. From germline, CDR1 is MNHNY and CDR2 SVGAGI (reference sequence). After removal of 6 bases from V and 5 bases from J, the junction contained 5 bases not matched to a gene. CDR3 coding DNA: TGTGCCAGCAGAACTAGCGGGACGGAAGATACGCAGTATTTT. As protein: CASRTSGTEDTQYF.

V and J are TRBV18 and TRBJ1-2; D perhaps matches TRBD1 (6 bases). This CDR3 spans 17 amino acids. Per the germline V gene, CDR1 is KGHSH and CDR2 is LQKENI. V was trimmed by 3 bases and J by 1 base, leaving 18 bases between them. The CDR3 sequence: CASSPSTDVDSNYGYTF. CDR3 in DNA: TGTGCCAGCTCACCCTCGACGGATGTGGACAGTAACTATGGCTACACCTTC.

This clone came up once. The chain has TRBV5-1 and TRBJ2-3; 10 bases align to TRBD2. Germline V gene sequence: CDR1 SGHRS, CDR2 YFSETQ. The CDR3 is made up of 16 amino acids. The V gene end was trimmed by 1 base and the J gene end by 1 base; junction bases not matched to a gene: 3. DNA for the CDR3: TGCGCCAGCAGCTTGTTCGGACTAGCGGGCACAGATACGCAGTATTTT. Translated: CASSLFGLAGTDTQYF.

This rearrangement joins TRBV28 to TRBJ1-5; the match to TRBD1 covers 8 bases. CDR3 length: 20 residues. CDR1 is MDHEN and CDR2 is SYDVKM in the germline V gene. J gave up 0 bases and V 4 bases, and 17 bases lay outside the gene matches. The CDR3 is CASSSHAQGEGFYSNQPQHF. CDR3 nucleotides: TGTGCCAGCAGTTCCCACGCACAGGGGGAGGGCTTTTATAGCAATCAGCCCCAGCATTTT.

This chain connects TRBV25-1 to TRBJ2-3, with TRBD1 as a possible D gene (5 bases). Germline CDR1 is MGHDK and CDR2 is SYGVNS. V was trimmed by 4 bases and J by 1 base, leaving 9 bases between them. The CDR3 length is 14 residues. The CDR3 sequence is CASSGLGGTDTQYF. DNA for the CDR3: TGTGCCAGCAGTGGCCTAGGGGGCACAGATACGCAGTATTTT.

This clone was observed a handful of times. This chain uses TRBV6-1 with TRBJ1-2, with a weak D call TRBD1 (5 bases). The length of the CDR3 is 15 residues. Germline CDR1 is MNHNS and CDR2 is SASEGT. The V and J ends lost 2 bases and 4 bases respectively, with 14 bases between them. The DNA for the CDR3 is TGTGCCAGCAGTGAATGGGCAGGGAAGATCTATGGCTACACCTTC. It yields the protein CASSEWAGKIYGYTF.

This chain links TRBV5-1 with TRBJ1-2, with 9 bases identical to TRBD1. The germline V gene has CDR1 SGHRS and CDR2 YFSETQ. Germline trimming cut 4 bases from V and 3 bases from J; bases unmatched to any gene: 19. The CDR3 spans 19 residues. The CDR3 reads CASSTTPSGTGRGDYGYTF. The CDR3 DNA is TGCGCCAGCAGCACAACGCCTTCCGGGACAGGGAGAGGGGACTATGGCTACACCTTC.

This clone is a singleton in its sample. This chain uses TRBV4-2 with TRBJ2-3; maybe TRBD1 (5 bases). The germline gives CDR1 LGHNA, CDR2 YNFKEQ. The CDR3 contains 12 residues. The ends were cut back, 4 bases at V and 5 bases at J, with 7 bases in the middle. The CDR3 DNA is TGTGCCAGCAGCCTCCAGGGAGATACGCAGTATTTT. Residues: CASSLQGDTQYF.

The CDR3 is CASSLGGTGQGYTF. In DNA form, the CDR3 reads TGTGCCAGCAGCTTAGGTGGGACCGGGCAGGGCTACACCTTC. This rearrangement joins TRBV7-8 to TRBJ1-2; a possible D gene is TRBD1 (5 bases). Trimming cost V 1 base and J 8 bases, with 14 bases left between them. Germline V gene data show CDR1 as SGHVS and CDR2 as FQNEAQ. CDR3 length: 14 residues. Supplemented by reference TRBV7-8 and TRBJ1-2, the full variable domain reads GAGVSQSPRYKVAKRGQDVALRCDPISGHVSLFWYQQALGQGPEFLTYFQNEAQLDKSGLPSDRFFAERPEGSVSTLKIQRTQQEDSAVYLCASSLGGTGQGYTFGSGTRLTVV.

The CDR3 coding sequence is TGTGCCTGGAACAGGGGGCGCGGGGGGTACACTGAAGCTTTCTTT. Translated: CAWNRGRGGYTEAFF. The rearrangement joins TRBV30 to TRBJ1-1; 9 positions match TRBD1. This CDR3 has 15 residues. Unmatched junction bases numbered 9, after V lost 4 bases and J lost 3 bases. Germline V gene lookup returns CDR1 GTSNPN and CDR2 SVGIG (reference sequence).

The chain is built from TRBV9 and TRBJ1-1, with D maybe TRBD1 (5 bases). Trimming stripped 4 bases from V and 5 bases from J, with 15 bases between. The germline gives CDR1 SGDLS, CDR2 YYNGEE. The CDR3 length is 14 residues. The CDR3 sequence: CASSRKGVGTEAFF. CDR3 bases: TGTGCCAGCAGCCGAAAAGGGGTCGGAACTGAAGCTTTCTTT.

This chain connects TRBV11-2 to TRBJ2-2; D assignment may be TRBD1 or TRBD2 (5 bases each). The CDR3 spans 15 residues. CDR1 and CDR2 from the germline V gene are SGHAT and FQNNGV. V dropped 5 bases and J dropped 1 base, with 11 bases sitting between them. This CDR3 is CASSRDGKNTGELFF. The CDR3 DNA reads TGTGCCAGCAGCCGGGACGGGAAGAACACCGGGGAGCTGTTTTTT.